The clone carrying this TCR beta chain appeared a single time. Study processing details: Quantification of nucleated cells was approximated via reference gene primer amplification. Profiling relied on immunoSEQ multiplex PCR, and the TCRdb table lists in-frame clones only, not all of them. D and trimming were read from the DNA, whereas the V and J calls and clone size are those reported in that table. The sample yields about 150,000 clones, less than 90% seen once. The data were taken from a study of blood T cell repertoires in COVID-19. Overall study: COVID-19 samples from acute and convalescent phases originated in the United States, Italy and Spain. In each case, the material was cDNA or gDNA derived from T cells, B-cell-depleted T cells, or PBMCs.

In Cohort 3, a recovered donor had either two negative PCRs, clearance, or symptom resolution. V gave up 0 bases and J gave up 4 bases, with 10 bases separating them. CDR3 length equals 14 residues. Germline loops: CDR1 SEHNR, CDR2 FQNEAQ (reference sequence). The sequenced material came from PBMCs or T cells enriched from blood (not recorded which). V usage is TRBV7-9 and J usage is TRBJ2-7; TRBD2 is a possible D gene (6 bases). The receptor was derived from a woman between 50 and 59 years old who had recovered from COVID-19. CDR3 sequence: CASSLAGLSYEQYF. CDR3 DNA sequence: TGTGCCAGCAGCTTAGCAGGACTATCATACGAGCAGTACTTC.